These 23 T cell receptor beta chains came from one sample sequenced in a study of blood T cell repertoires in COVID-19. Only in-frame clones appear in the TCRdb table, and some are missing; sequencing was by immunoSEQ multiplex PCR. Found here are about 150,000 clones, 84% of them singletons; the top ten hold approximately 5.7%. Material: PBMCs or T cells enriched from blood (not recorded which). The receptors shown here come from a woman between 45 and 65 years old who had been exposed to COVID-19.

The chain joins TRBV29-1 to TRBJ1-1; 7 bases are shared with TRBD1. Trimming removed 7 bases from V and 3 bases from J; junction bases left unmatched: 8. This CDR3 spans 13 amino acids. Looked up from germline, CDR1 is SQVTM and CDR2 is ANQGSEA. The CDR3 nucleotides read TGCAGCGCTACAGGGGACTCATACACTGAAGCTTTCTTT. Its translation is CSATGDSYTEAFF.

The CDR3 region is CAISVGGRNTEAFF. CDR3 in DNA: TGTGCCATCAGTGTGGGGGGGCGGAACACTGAAGCTTTCTTT. The genes are TRBV10-3 and TRBJ1-1, with D possibly matching TRBD1 (6 bases). The CDR3 loop spans 14 amino acids. V dropped 4 bases and J dropped 1 base, with 10 bases sitting between them. Germline assignment: CDR1 ENHRY and CDR2 SYGVKD.

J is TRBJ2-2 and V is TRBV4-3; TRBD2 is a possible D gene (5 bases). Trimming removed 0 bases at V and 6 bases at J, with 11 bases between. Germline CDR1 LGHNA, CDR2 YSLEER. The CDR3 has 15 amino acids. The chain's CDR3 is CASSQDQAGAGELFF. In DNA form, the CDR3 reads TGCGCCAGCAGCCAAGATCAGGCCGGGGCCGGGGAGCTGTTTTTT.

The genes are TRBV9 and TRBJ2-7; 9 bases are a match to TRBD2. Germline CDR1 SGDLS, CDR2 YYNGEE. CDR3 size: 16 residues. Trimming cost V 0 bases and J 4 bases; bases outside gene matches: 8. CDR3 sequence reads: CASSVAPGTSGYEQYF. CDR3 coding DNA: TGTGCCAGCAGCGTAGCCCCCGGTACTAGCGGGTACGAGCAGTACTTC.

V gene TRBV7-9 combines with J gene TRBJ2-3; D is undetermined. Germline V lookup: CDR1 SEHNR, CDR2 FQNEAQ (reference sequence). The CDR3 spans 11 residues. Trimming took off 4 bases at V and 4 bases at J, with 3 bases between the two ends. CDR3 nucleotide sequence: TGTGCCAGCAGCTCTTCAGATACGCAGTATTTT. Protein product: CASSSSDTQYF. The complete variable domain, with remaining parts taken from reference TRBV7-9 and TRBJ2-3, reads DTGVSQNPRHKITKRGQNVTFRCDPISEHNRLYWYRQTLGQGPEFLTYFQNEAQLEKSRLLSDRFSAERPKGSFSTLEIQRTEQGDSAMYLCASSSSDTQYFGPGTRLTVL.

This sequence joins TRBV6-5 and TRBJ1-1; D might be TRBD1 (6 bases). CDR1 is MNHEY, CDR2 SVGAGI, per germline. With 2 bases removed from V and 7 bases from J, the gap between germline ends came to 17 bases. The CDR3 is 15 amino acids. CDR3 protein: CASSYQTGLAGEAFF. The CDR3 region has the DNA TGTGCCAGCAGTTACCAAACAGGGCTGGCTGGTGAAGCTTTCTTT.

The CDR3 sequence is CASSLAMTEAFF. The CDR3 DNA sequence: TGTGCCAGCAGTTTAGCTATGACTGAAGCTTTCTTT. The rearrangement uses TRBV12-3 or TRBV12-4 and TRBJ1-1, with D hard to call. With 0 bases removed from V and 5 bases from J, the gap between germline ends came to 4 bases. This CDR3 contains 12 residues.

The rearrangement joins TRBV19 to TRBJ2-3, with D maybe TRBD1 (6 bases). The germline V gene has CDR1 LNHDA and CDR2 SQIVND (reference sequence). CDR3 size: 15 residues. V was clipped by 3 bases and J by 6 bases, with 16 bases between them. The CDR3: CASSMPKGVLDTQYF. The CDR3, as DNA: TGTGCCAGTAGTATGCCGAAGGGGGTGTTGGATACGCAGTATTTT.

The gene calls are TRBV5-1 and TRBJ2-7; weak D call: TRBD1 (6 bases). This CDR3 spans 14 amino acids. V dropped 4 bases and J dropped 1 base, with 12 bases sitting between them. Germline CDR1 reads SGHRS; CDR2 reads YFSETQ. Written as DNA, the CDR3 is TGCGCCAGCAGCGCAGGGGTGTCGTCCTACGAGCAGTACTTC. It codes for CASSAGVSSYEQYF.

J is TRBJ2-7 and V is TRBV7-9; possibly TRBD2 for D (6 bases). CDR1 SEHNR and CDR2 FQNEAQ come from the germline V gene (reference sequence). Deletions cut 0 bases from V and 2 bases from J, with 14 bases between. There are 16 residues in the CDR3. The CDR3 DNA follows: TGTGCCAGCAGCTTAGCGAAGGCGGGACTTCCCTACGAGCAGTACTTC. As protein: CASSLAKAGLPYEQYF.

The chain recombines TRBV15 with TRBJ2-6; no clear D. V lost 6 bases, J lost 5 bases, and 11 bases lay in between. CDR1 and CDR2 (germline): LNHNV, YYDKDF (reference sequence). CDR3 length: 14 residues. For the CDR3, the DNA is TGTGCCACCAGGAACTACCCATGGGCCAACGTCCTGACTTTC. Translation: CATRNYPWANVLTF.

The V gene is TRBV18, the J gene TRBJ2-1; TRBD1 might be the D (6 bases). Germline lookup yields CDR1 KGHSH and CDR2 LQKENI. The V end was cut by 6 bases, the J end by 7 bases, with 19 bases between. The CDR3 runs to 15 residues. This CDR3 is CASSSRQVSVNEQFF. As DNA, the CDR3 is TGTGCCAGCTCCTCGAGACAGGTGTCGGTAAATGAGCAGTTCTTC.

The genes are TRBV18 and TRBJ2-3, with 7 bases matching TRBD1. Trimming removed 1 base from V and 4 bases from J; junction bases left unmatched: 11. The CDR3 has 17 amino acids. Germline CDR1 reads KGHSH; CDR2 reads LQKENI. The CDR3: CASSPRDRVGGADTQYF. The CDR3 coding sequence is TGTGCCAGCTCACCACGAGACAGGGTTGGGGGTGCAGATACGCAGTATTTT.

The CDR3 spells CASSFRGNEQFF. The CDR3 DNA sequence: TGTGCCAGCAGTTTTCGGGGCAATGAGCAGTTCTTC. The V call is TRBV12-3 or TRBV12-4, the J call TRBJ2-1; tentatively, D is TRBD2 (5 bases). This CDR3 is 12 amino acids long. V shed 3 bases and J shed 6 bases, with 6 bases lying between them.

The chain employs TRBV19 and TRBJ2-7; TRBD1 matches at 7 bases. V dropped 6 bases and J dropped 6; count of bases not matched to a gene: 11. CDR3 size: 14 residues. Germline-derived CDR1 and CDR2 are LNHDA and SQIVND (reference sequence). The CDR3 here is CASRKTGLYSEQYF. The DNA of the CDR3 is TGTGCCAGTAGAAAGACAGGGTTATATAGCGAGCAGTACTTC.

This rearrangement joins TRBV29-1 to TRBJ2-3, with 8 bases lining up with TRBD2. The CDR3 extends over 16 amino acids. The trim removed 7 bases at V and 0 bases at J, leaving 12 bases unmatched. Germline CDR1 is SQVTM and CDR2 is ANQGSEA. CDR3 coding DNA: TGCAGCGGGGAGAGAGCCTCTAGCGGGAGCACAGATACGCAGTATTTT. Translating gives CSGERASSGSTDTQYF.

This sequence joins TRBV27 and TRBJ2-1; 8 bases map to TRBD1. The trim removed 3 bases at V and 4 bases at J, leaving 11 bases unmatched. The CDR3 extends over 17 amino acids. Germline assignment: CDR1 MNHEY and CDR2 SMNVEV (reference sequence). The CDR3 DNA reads TGTGCCAGCAGTTTGGAGATCCGGGACAGGACTTACAATGAGCAGTTCTTC. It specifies CASSLEIRDRTYNEQFF.

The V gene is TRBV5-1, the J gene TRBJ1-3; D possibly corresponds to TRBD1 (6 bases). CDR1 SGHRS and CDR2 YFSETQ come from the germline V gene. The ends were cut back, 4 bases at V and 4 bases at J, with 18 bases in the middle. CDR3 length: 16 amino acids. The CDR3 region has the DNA TGCGCCAGCAGCCCGACAGGACGGAGTCGGGGAAACACCATATATTTT. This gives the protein CASSPTGRSRGNTIYF.

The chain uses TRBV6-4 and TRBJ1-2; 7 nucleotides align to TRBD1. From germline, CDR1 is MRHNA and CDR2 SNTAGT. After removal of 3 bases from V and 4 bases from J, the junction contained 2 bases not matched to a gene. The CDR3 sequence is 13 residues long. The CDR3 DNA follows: TGTGCCAGCAGTGAACAGGGGAGCTATGGCTACACCTTC. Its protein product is CASSEQGSYGYTF.

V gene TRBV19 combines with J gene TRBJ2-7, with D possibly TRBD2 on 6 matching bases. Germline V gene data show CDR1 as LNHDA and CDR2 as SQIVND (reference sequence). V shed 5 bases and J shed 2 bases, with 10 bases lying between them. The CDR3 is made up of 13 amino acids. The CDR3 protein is CASSAGRAYEQYF. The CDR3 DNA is TGTGCCAGTAGTGCGGGGCGGGCCTACGAGCAGTACTTC.

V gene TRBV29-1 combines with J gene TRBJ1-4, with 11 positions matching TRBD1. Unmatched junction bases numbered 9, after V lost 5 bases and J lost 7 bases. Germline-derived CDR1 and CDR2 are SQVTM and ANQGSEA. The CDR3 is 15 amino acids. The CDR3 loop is CSVRGSGTGGEKLFF. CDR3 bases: TGCAGCGTTCGGGGATCCGGGACAGGGGGTGAAAAACTGTTTTTT.

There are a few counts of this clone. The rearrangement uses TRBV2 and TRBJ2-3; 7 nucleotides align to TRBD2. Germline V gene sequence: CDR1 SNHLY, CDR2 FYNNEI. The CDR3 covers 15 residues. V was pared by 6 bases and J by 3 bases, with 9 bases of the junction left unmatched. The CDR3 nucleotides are TGTGCCAGCAGAGCCACTAGCGACGGAACAGATACGCAGTATTTT. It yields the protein CASRATSDGTDTQYF.

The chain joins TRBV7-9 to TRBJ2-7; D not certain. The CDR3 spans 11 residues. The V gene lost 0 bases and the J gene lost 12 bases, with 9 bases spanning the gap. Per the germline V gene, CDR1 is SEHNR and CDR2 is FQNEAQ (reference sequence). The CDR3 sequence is CASSLAGQPYF. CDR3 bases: TGTGCCAGCAGCTTAGCGGGCCAGCCGTACTTC.